Listed below are T cell receptor beta chains from one sample, sequenced in a study of T-cell memory formation after mild COVID-19. TCRdb independently ran MiXCR on the 5' RACE reads; one entry per CDR3 protein. The sample contains 350,000 or so distinct CDR3 sequences, roughly 20% of which appear only once. Source material: PBMCs or a T cell subset sorted from them (not recorded which). The receptors derive from a man younger than 30 who had mild COVID-19 (a few samples of this study predate the infection). Cell type and time point are not known. Both conserved end residues are part of each CDR3. The D gene is left open where the match is weak. Size values are once, few and many counts, or a class for expanded clones, and some rows have none.

clone_size,v_call,j_call,d_call,cdr3_nt,cdr3_aa
.,TRBV2,TRBJ2-3,TRBD2,TGTGCCAGCAGTGTATCCCCTTGGGGGGGGTATTTT,CASSVSPWGGYF
.,TRBV7-3,TRBJ2-2,.,TGTGCCAGCAACCTTGGCACCGGGGAGCTGTTTTTT,CASNLGTGELFF
few,TRBV7-6,TRBJ1-2,.,TGTGCCAGCAGCTTAGTACAGGGTTCGGGCTACACCTTC,CASSLVQGSGYTF
.,TRBV7-2,TRBJ2-3,TRBD2,TGTGCCAGCAGCTTAAAGTCGGGGGGTCCAGATACGCAGTATTTT,CASSLKSGGPDTQYF
few,TRBV28,TRBJ2-7,TRBD1,TGTGCCAGCCGGACAGGGGCAAGGGACGAGCAGTACTTC,CASRTGARDEQYF
many,TRBV4-2,TRBJ2-1,TRBD1,TGTGCCAGCAACCGGGACAGGTACAATGAGCAGTTCTTC,CASNRDRYNEQFF
few,TRBV20-1,TRBJ2-7,.,TGCAGTGCTAGAGAAGGCGCCCCCTACGAGCAGTACTTC,CSAREGAPYEQYF
.,TRBV7-2,TRBJ2-3,TRBD2,TGTGCCAGCAGCTTAGCTTTGCGGGGGGGCCCAGATACGCAGTATTTT,CASSLALRGGPDTQYF
few,TRBV12-3/TRBV12-4,TRBJ1-4,TRBD1,TGTGCCAGCAGCCTAGTCAGGGGGTCTAATGAAAAACTGTTTTTT,CASSLVRGSNEKLFF
few,TRBV20-1,TRBJ1-5,.,TGCAGTGCTAGTACCGGGACCTTACGGCCCCAGCATTTT,CSASTGTLRPQHF
many,TRBV7-8,TRBJ2-1,.,TGTGCCAGCAGCTCGGCCCCCAGGAGAAACAATGAGCAGTTCTTC,CASSSAPRRNNEQFF
.,TRBV20-1,TRBJ2-1,TRBD2,TGCAGTGCTACCCGGGATAGCGGGGGGAAAAACAATGAGCAGTTCTTC,CSATRDSGGKNNEQFF
.,TRBV29-1,TRBJ2-7,TRBD2,TGCAGCGTTGAGCCCAGCGGGGCCTACGAGCAGTACTTC,CSVEPSGAYEQYF
few,TRBV9,TRBJ2-2,.,TGTGCCAGCAGCGTTACCCCTGGAAGCGTGCGAACCGGGGAGCTGTTTTTT,CASSVTPGSVRTGELFF
many,TRBV5-1,TRBJ1-1,TRBD1,TGCGCCAGCAGCGCAGGGGGCCCTTCGAACACTGAAGCTTTCTTT,CASSAGGPSNTEAFF
.,TRBV5-6,TRBJ1-1,.,TGTGCCAGCAGCTTCGTGACCGTGGGCCAAGCTTTCTTT,CASSFVTVGQAFF
.,TRBV3-1,TRBJ1-2,.,TGTGCCAGCAGCCAGACCCGCGGTGGCTACACCTTC,CASSQTRGGYTF
few,TRBV4-3,TRBJ2-3,.,TGCGCCAGCAGCCAAGAGGCTGGGTATAGCACAGATACGCAGTATTTT,CASSQEAGYSTDTQYF
.,TRBV5-1,TRBJ2-3,TRBD2,TGCGCCAGCAACCTAGCGGGGGTGGCGGATACGCAGTATTTT,CASNLAGVADTQYF
few,TRBV4-2,TRBJ2-2,.,TGTGCCAGCAGCCAAGATAAGTACGGGGGGAACACCGGGGAGCTGTTTTTT,CASSQDKYGGNTGELFF
.,TRBV20-1,TRBJ1-5,TRBD1,TGCAGTGCTCCAGGGACAGCCAGCAATCAGCCCCAGCATTTT,CSAPGTASNQPQHF
many,TRBV20-1,TRBJ2-1,TRBD2,TGCAGTGCCTACCTAGCGGGGTTCAATGAGCAGTTCTTC,CSAYLAGFNEQFF
.,TRBV11-3,TRBJ2-3,.,TGTGCCAGCAGCTTAGTACGCAGTACGCAGTATTTT,CASSLVRSTQYF
.,TRBV4-1,TRBJ1-5,.,TGCGCCAGCAGCCAAGCAGGAACCATCGGTCAGCCCCAGCATTTT,CASSQAGTIGQPQHF
few,TRBV4-3,TRBJ1-5,.,TGCGCCAGCAGCCCAGAAGCGGGGGGCAATCAGCCCCAGCATTTT,CASSPEAGGNQPQHF
.,TRBV7-3,TRBJ2-1,.,TGTGCCAGCAGCTTTGGCCGGGGGTTGCATGAGCAGTTCTTC,CASSFGRGLHEQFF
.,TRBV20-1,TRBJ1-1,.,TGCAGTGCGCCCGGGTGGGTAGGCACTGAAGCTTTCTTT,CSAPGWVGTEAFF
.,TRBV9,TRBJ2-2,.,TGTGCCAGCAGCGTAGATTACCGGAACACCGGGGAGCTGTTTTTT,CASSVDYRNTGELFF
few,TRBV7-2,TRBJ2-3,TRBD2,TGTGCCAGCAGCCGAGGAAGCGGGGTTGGAGATACGCAGTATTTT,CASSRGSGVGDTQYF
many,TRBV4-2,TRBJ2-1,.,TGTGCCAGCAGCCAAGATAGGGGGGGGGTCTACAATGAGCAGTTCTTC,CASSQDRGGVYNEQFF
.,TRBV4-3,TRBJ1-2,.,TGCGCCAGCAGCCAAGATTTTCGACGCGATTTCTACTATGGCTACACCTTC,CASSQDFRRDFYYGYTF
few,TRBV24-1,TRBJ2-5,.,TGTGCCACCAGTGACCCGGGACGGAGAGAGACCCAGTACTTC,CATSDPGRRETQYF
.,TRBV2,TRBJ2-3,TRBD2,TGTGCCAGCCAGCGGGGGATGACAGATACGCAGTATTTT,CASQRGMTDTQYF
.,TRBV18,TRBJ2-5,.,TGTGCCAGCTCACCACCGCGGGGGCGAGAGACCCAGTACTTC,CASSPPRGRETQYF
.,TRBV7-2,TRBJ2-1,TRBD1,TGTGCCAGCAGCTTCGACAGGGGAGCCTACAATGAGCAGTTCTTC,CASSFDRGAYNEQFF
few,TRBV11-1,TRBJ2-1,TRBD2,TGTGCCAGCAGCTGGGACCTAGCGGGGGAGTTGTCTGGTGAGCAGTTCTTC,CASSWDLAGELSGEQFF
few,TRBV7-9,TRBJ1-4,TRBD1,TGTGCCAGCAGTGCTGACAGGGAGGCTGAAAAACTGTTTTTT,CASSADREAEKLFF
.,TRBV6-2/TRBV6-3,TRBJ2-4,.,TGTGCCAGCAGTTATCACGGGGGACTAGCCAAAAACATTCAGTACTTC,CASSYHGGLAKNIQYF
few,TRBV9,TRBJ2-3,.,TGTGCCAGCAGCGTAGATTCACACCGCACAGATACGCAGTATTTT,CASSVDSHRTDTQYF
.,TRBV20-1,TRBJ2-5,TRBD2,TGCAGTGCCCTAGGCCTAGCGGGGGGGCGGGAGACCCAGTACTTC,CSALGLAGGRETQYF
.,TRBV29-1,TRBJ1-2,.,TGCAGCGTTGAAGGGGCCGGCGGCTACACCTTC,CSVEGAGGYTF
many,TRBV28,TRBJ1-2,.,TGTGCCAGCAGTTCCTTAACGGGGGGGGCGGACTATGGCTACACCTTC,CASSSLTGGADYGYTF
.,TRBV3-1,TRBJ2-3,.,TGTGCCAGCAGCCAAGGTGGCTATAAAGGCACAGATACGCAGTATTTT,CASSQGGYKGTDTQYF
few,TRBV14,TRBJ1-3,.,TGTGCCAGCAGCCCAAGAGGCTCTGGAAACACCATATATTTT,CASSPRGSGNTIYF
few,TRBV12-3/TRBV12-4,TRBJ1-2,.,TGTGCCAGCAGTTTAACAGTCGTAGCCTACGGCTACACCTTC,CASSLTVVAYGYTF
few,TRBV5-6,TRBJ1-1,.,TGTGCCAGCAGCTCCCGAGGGAGGGGGAATGAAGCTTTCTTT,CASSSRGRGNEAFF
.,TRBV6-5,TRBJ1-1,.,TGTGCCAGCAGTTACTCGCCAGGTGGGGACACTGAAGCTTTCTTT,CASSYSPGGDTEAFF
.,TRBV7-6,TRBJ2-3,.,TGTGCCAGCAGCTACGGGGTCCCACCAGATACGCAGTATTTT,CASSYGVPPDTQYF